Presented here are 8 T cell receptor beta chains from one specimen sequenced in a study of cytomegalovirus exposure and HLA in healthy donors. Sequencing was performed with immunoSEQ multiplex PCR; in TCRdb, only in-frame clones are kept and a portion is missing. The repertoire holds fewer than 75,000 clones, approximately 95% seen once, with approximately 3.3% in the top ten. Sequencing used PBMCs. These receptors came from a man aged 18 to 29 in good health and CMV-seronegative.

The gene calls are TRBV28 and TRBJ2-3, with TRBD2 matching over 10 bases. The germline V gene encodes CDR1 MDHEN and CDR2 SYDVKM. CDR3 length: 16 amino acids. J was trimmed by 3 bases and V by 5 bases; bases with no gene match: 8. CDR3 residues: CASSPPLAGDTDTQYF. The CDR3 nucleotides read TGTGCCAGCAGTCCCCCCCTAGCGGGGGATACAGATACGCAGTATTTT.

V and J are TRBV30 and TRBJ2-3; possible D gene TRBD2, 6 bases. Germline V gives CDR1 GTSNPN, CDR2 SVGIG (reference sequence). The CDR3 is 13 amino acids. The V end lost 0 bases, the J end lost 6 bases, and 10 bases lay between the germline ends. The DNA for the CDR3 is TGTGCCTGGAGTGTCCGGGGGAGGGATACGCAGTATTTT. Protein sequence: CAWSVRGRDTQYF.

J is TRBJ1-1 and V is TRBV30, with unresolved D. This CDR3 is 13 amino acids long. The V and J ends lost 0 bases and 6 bases respectively, with 11 bases between them. Looked up from germline, CDR1 is GTSNPN and CDR2 is SVGIG (reference sequence). The CDR3 DNA reads TGTGCCTGGAGTGTACAAACTAAATCTGAAGCTTTCTTT. It codes for CAWSVQTKSEAFF.

The rearrangement uses TRBV27 and TRBJ2-2; the match to TRBD1 covers 8 bases. Germline values: CDR1 MNHEY, CDR2 SMNVEV (reference sequence). The CDR3 is made up of 15 amino acids. The ends lost 6 bases at V and 5 bases at J; junction bases unmatched: 8. As DNA, the CDR3 is TGTGCCAGCAGCGGAGCGACAGGGGCTACCGGGGAGCTGTTTTTT. As protein: CASSGATGATGELFF.

The chain combines TRBV5-1 with TRBJ1-6, with TRBD1 identical over 9 bases. Germline assignment: CDR1 SGHRS and CDR2 YFSETQ. The CDR3 runs to 14 residues. The junction had 6 bases not matched to a gene; V was cut back by 2 bases and J by 12 bases. The CDR3 protein is CASSLTGQGQPLHF. The CDR3 region has the DNA TGCGCCAGCAGCTTAACGGGACAGGGTCAACCCCTCCACTTT. Complete variable domain (other parts from reference TRBV5-1 and TRBJ1-6): KAGVTQTPRYLIKTRGQQVTLSCSPISGHRSVSWYQQTPGQGLQFLFEYFSETQRNKGNFPGRFSGRQFSNSRSEMNVSTLELGDSALYLCASSLTGQGQPLHFGNGTRLTVT.

The genes are TRBV7-6 and TRBJ1-1; D is undetermined. V was cut by 1 base and J by 3 bases, with 9 bases left in between. Germline CDR1 and CDR2: SGHVS and FNYEAQ. This CDR3 spans 14 amino acids. CDR3 region: CASSLVTGDTEAFF. The CDR3 DNA is TGTGCCAGCAGCTTAGTAACCGGGGACACTGAAGCTTTCTTT.

This rearrangement joins TRBV10-3 to TRBJ1-2, with D maybe TRBD1 (6 bases). Germline CDR1 ENHRY, CDR2 SYGVKD. This CDR3 is 12 amino acids long. The germline V and J ends were trimmed by 5 bases and 9 bases, with 13 bases remaining between them. The CDR3 here is CAISPGQMRYTF. CDR3 nucleotide sequence: TGTGCCATCAGTCCGGGACAAATGCGCTACACCTTC.

The chain employs TRBV30 and TRBJ1-2; D ambiguous. V was cut by 3 bases and J by 4 bases, with 9 bases left in between. Germline-derived CDR1 and CDR2 are GTSNPN and SVGIG (reference sequence). This CDR3 is built from 12 residues. CDR3 nucleotide sequence: TGTGCCTGGAGCCAGGCCGGCTATGGCTACACCTTC. It is translated as CAWSQAGYGYTF.